The 26 T cell receptor beta chains listed next were all sequenced from one sample in a study of T cells after yellow fever vaccination. TCRdb itself ran the 5' RACE reads through MiXCR, one entry per CDR3 protein. The sample records 600,000 to 750,000 distinct CDR3 sequences, about 12% being singletons. Material: PBMCs, obtained on the day of the yellow fever booster vaccination. These receptors were obtained from a man aged 30 to 45 who received the YFV17D yellow fever vaccine.

The V gene is TRBV12-3 or TRBV12-4, the J gene TRBJ2-5, with TRBD1 identical over 8 bases. The CDR3 loop spans 14 amino acids. V was pared by 7 bases and J by 4 bases, with 8 bases of the junction left unmatched. CDR3 bases: TGTGCCAGCACTCCCGGACAGGGTCGAGAGACCCAGTACTTC. Translating gives CASTPGQGRETQYF.

As to this clonotype: The germline gene is not matched at one end of the junction; a read error may be the cause. The CDR3 spells CASNPGQAVDEQHF. The CDR3 DNA reads as TGCGCCAGTAACCCGGGACAGGCAGTCGACGAGCAGCACTTC. The chain combines TRBV5-1 with TRBJ2-7, with 8 bases identical to TRBD1. Germline CDR1 and CDR2: SGHRS and YFSETQ. The CDR3 contains 14 residues.

This clonotype was counted only a few times. The V and J genes are TRBV7-2 and TRBJ2-3, with a tentative D call TRBD2 (5 bases). V lost 3 bases and J lost 6, with 16 bases in between. The CDR3 has 15 residues. Looked up from germline, CDR1 is SGHTA and CDR2 is FQGNSA. Here the CDR3 DNA reads TGTGCCAGCAGCTTGGGTGGGAGCACCCTCGATACGCAGTATTTT. Translation: CASSLGGSTLDTQYF.

The chain combines TRBV9 with TRBJ2-5; tentatively, D is TRBD1 (6 bases). The CDR3 covers 15 residues. Germline assignment: CDR1 SGDLS and CDR2 YYNGEE. V lost 2 bases and J lost 4, with 15 bases in between. The CDR3 spells CASSVGPQGSETQYF. In DNA, the CDR3 is TGTGCCAGCAGCGTTGGTCCACAGGGATCAGAGACCCAGTACTTC. The complete variable domain, with remaining parts taken from reference TRBV9 and TRBJ2-5, reads DSGVTQTPKHLITATGQRVTLRCSPRSGDLSVYWYQQSLDQGLQFLIQYYNGEERAKGNILERFSAQQFPDLHSELNLSSLELGDSALYFCASSVGPQGSETQYFGPGTRLLVL.

The chain uses TRBV20-1 and TRBJ1-2; TRBD1 is a possible D gene (6 bases). CDR1 and CDR2 (germline): DFQATT, SNEGSKA (reference sequence). This CDR3 spans 14 amino acids. V lost 6 bases and J 1 base, leaving 15 bases between the germline ends. Written as DNA, the CDR3 is TGCAGTGCCCCGGGAGGGGGGGGTAACTATGGCTACACCTTC. Protein sequence: CSAPGGGGNYGYTF.

The V gene is TRBV12-3 or TRBV12-4, the J gene TRBJ2-1; the match to TRBD2 covers 10 bases. The CDR3 has 15 residues. The junction had 6 bases not matched to a gene; V was cut back by 3 bases and J by 7 bases. CDR3 nucleotide sequence: TGTGCCAGCAGTTTTCTAGCGGGAGTATTGAATGAGCAGTTCTTC. Protein product: CASSFLAGVLNEQFF.

V usage is TRBV7-2 and J usage is TRBJ2-3; 11 bases are shared with TRBD2. Trimming took 2 bases from V and 10 from J; bases not matched to a gene: 8. CDR1 and CDR2 from the germline V gene are SGHTA and FQGNSA. The CDR3 length is 15 residues. CDR3 in DNA: TGTGCCAGCAGCTTATCACTAGCGGGGGCAGGGGCGCAGTATTTT. The encoded protein is CASSLSLAGAGAQYF.

This chain links TRBV6-2 or TRBV6-3 with TRBJ2-1; D remains ambiguous. CDR1 and CDR2 from the germline V gene are MNHEY and SVGEGT. The CDR3 is 11 residues long. The V gene lost 8 bases and the J gene lost 8 bases, with 10 bases spanning the gap. CDR3 residues: CASAQHDEQFF. In DNA, the CDR3 is TGTGCCAGCGCTCAGCACGATGAGCAGTTCTTC.

The chain combines TRBV15 with TRBJ2-5; 7 bases fit TRBD1. Trimming took 4 bases from V and 4 from J; bases not matched to a gene: 9. The germline V gene has CDR1 LNHNV and CDR2 YYDKDF (reference sequence). There are 15 residues in the CDR3. The CDR3 reads CATSTWGQPSETQYF. Here the CDR3 DNA reads TGTGCCACCAGCACCTGGGGACAGCCCTCAGAGACCCAGTACTTC.

This clonotype was counted between two and nine times. This chain links TRBV10-3 with TRBJ2-3; 12 nucleotides agree with TRBD2. Trimming cost V 6 bases and J 0 bases; bases outside gene matches: 7. Germline CDR1 and CDR2: ENHRY and SYGVKD. The CDR3 covers 17 residues. The DNA of the CDR3 is TGTGCCATCAGGAAGACTAGCGGGAGCCGCAGCACAGATACGCAGTATTTT. Amino acid sequence: CAIRKTSGSRSTDTQYF.

This clonotype was counted at least ten times. V usage is TRBV5-1 and J usage is TRBJ2-5; D unresolved. The germline gives CDR1 SGHRS, CDR2 YFSETQ. Trimming took off 4 bases at V and 2 bases at J, with 12 bases between the two ends. The CDR3 totals 14 residues. In DNA form, the CDR3 reads TGCGCCAGCAGCGGCAAGGGCCCGCAAGAGACCCAGTACTTC. It translates to CASSGKGPQETQYF. Using reference TRBV5-1 and TRBJ2-5 for the parts outside the CDR3, the full variable domain is KAGVTQTPRYLIKTRGQQVTLSCSPISGHRSVSWYQQTPGQGLQFLFEYFSETQRNKGNFPGRFSGRQFSNSRSEMNVSTLELGDSALYLCASSGKGPQETQYFGPGTRLLVL.

The CDR3 is CATSRVAGDVTDTQYF. DNA for the CDR3: TGTGCCACCAGCAGAGTCGCAGGGGATGTCACAGATACGCAGTATTTT. The V and J genes are TRBV15 and TRBJ2-3, with a weak D call TRBD1 (6 bases). The germline gives CDR1 LNHNV, CDR2 YYDKDF (reference sequence). CDR3 length equals 16 residues. V lost 1 base and J lost 2, with 13 bases in between.

Only a few counts were recorded for this clonotype. For the CDR3, the DNA is TGCGCCAGCAGCTTGGACCCAGGGACTAGCTTCGAGCAGTACTTC. This sequence encodes CASSLDPGTSFEQYF. The V call is TRBV5-1, the J call TRBJ2-7, with 9 bases that match TRBD2. This CDR3 is built from 15 residues. From germline, CDR1 is SGHRS and CDR2 YFSETQ. V lost 0 bases, J lost 6 bases, and 7 bases stayed unmatched.

This clonotype was seen a handful of times. The V and J genes are TRBV5-1 and TRBJ2-3; D is possibly TRBD2 (5 bases). With 1 base removed from V and 3 bases from J, the gap between germline ends came to 12 bases. The CDR3 has 15 residues. Looked up from germline, CDR1 is SGHRS and CDR2 is YFSETQ. The chain's CDR3 is CASSLNNGDTDTQYF. The CDR3 DNA reads as TGCGCCAGCAGCTTGAATAACGGGGATACAGATACGCAGTATTTT.

Here the CDR3 reads CSANKLDTQYF. DNA of the CDR3: TGCAGTGCGAACAAGCTAGATACGCAGTATTTT. The chain links TRBV20-1 to TRBJ2-3; unclear D gene. Germline V lookup: CDR1 DFQATT, CDR2 SNEGSKA (reference sequence). The CDR3 is 11 residues long. Trimming cost V 6 bases and J 5 bases, with 9 bases left between them.

The rearrangement links TRBV19 to TRBJ1-1; 7 bases fit TRBD1. This CDR3 comprises 16 residues. Germline lookup yields CDR1 LNHDA and CDR2 SQIVND (reference sequence). The trim removed 4 bases at V and 4 bases at J, leaving 12 bases unmatched. CDR3 DNA sequence: TGTGCCAGTAGTACGAGACAGGGAGGATCTATCACTGAAGCTTTCTTT. As protein: CASSTRQGGSITEAFF.

This chain joins TRBV29-1 and TRBJ2-7, with D possibly TRBD1 on 5 matching bases. CDR3 length: 12 amino acids. With 7 bases removed from V and 2 bases from J, the gap between germline ends came to 12 bases. Germline CDR1 SQVTM, CDR2 ANQGSEA. CDR3 protein: CSAETETYEQYF. The CDR3 nucleotides read TGCAGCGCCGAGACAGAGACCTACGAGCAGTACTTC.

This clonotype was found a few times. The rearrangement links TRBV20-1 to TRBJ2-7; D may correspond to TRBD1 or TRBD2 (6 bases each). V shed 1 base and J shed 3 bases, with 13 bases lying between them. Looked up from germline, CDR1 is DFQATT and CDR2 is SNEGSKA (reference sequence). This CDR3 is 14 amino acids long. CDR3 nucleotides: TGCAGTGCTAGAGGGAGGGGGAGTAGCTACGAGCAGTACTTC. It codes for CSARGRGSSYEQYF.

This clonotype has a handful of counts. This chain joins TRBV12-3 or TRBV12-4 and TRBJ1-2, with D unresolved. V gave up 5 bases and J gave up 5 bases, with 12 bases separating them. The length of the CDR3 is 13 residues. In nucleotides, the CDR3 is TGTGCCAGCAGTCCCCGACCGGCATATGGCTACACCTTC. Amino acid sequence: CASSPRPAYGYTF.

This clonotype was observed a few times. The V call is TRBV11-1, the J call TRBJ2-3; the match to TRBD2 covers 13 bases. V shed 0 bases, J shed 4 bases, and the junction held 10 bases outside the gene matches. CDR1 is SGHAT, CDR2 FQDESV, per germline (reference sequence). This CDR3 is built from 19 residues. As DNA, the CDR3 is TGTGCCAGCAGCTTAGCGTTGGGGCGGACTAGCGGGAGCGCAGATACGCAGTATTTT. It yields the protein CASSLALGRTSGSADTQYF.

V and J are TRBV20-1 and TRBJ2-3; 7 bases are a match to TRBD2. Unmatched junction bases numbered 0, after V lost 2 bases and J lost 1 base. Germline V CDR1 and CDR2: DFQATT, SNEGSKA (reference sequence). The length of the CDR3 is 13 residues. CDR3 bases: TGCAGTGCTAGACGGGAGGGCACAGATACGCAGTATTTT. Translation gives CSARREGTDTQYF.

This clonotype was picked up a small number of times. V and J are TRBV7-2 and TRBJ2-7; TRBD1 aligns across 9 bases. This CDR3 comprises 14 residues. The germline V gene encodes CDR1 SGHTA and CDR2 FQGNSA. The V gene end was trimmed by 4 bases and the J gene end by 4 bases; junction bases not matched to a gene: 5. The CDR3 protein is CASSSRQGGYEQYF. CDR3 nucleotides: TGTGCCAGCAGCTCTCGACAGGGGGGTTACGAGCAGTACTTC.

This clonotype was picked up a small number of times. The V gene is TRBV7-9, the J gene TRBJ2-5; possibly TRBD2 for D (6 bases). Looked up from germline, CDR1 is SEHNR and CDR2 is FQNEAQ (reference sequence). V gave up 5 bases and J gave up 3 bases, with 13 bases separating them. This CDR3 comprises 14 residues. CDR3 nucleotides: TGTGCCAGCAGCCAATTCTCGGGGGAAGAGACCCAGTACTTC. Its protein is CASSQFSGEETQYF.

This clonotype has a handful of counts. The chain uses TRBV7-2 and TRBJ2-1, with no clear D. This CDR3 is 15 amino acids long. The V end lost 2 bases, the J end lost 2 bases, and 10 bases lay between the germline ends. Germline CDR1 is SGHTA and CDR2 is FQGNSA. This CDR3 reads CASSLSDGTYNEQFF. CDR3 in DNA: TGTGCCAGCAGCTTAAGCGACGGAACCTACAATGAGCAGTTCTTC.

The chain employs TRBV7-9 and TRBJ1-2; D might be TRBD1 (5 bases). V was cut by 3 bases and J by 6 bases, with 11 bases left in between. From germline, CDR1 is SEHNR and CDR2 FQNEAQ (reference sequence). This CDR3 comprises 13 residues. DNA for the CDR3: TGTGCCAGCAGCTTCCAGGGAATCGATGGCTACACCTTC. Translation gives CASSFQGIDGYTF.

The V and J genes are TRBV24-1 and TRBJ1-1; D is uncertain. Germline values: CDR1 KGHDR, CDR2 SFDVKD. This CDR3 spans 11 amino acids. Between the trimmed V and J ends, which lost 2 bases and 4 bases, there was a span of 1 base. The CDR3 is CATSDSTEAFF. The CDR3 DNA reads TGTGCCACCAGTGATTCCACTGAAGCTTTCTTT.